This TCR beta chain came from a study of blood T cell repertoires in COVID-19. Study-level information: Acute-phase and convalescent COVID-19 samples originated in the United States, Italy and Spain.

Generated by immunoSEQ multiplex PCR, the TCRdb table keeps only in-frame clones and is missing some. The sample has 250,000 to 350,000 clones; over 75% are singletons. CDR1 is SGHTA and CDR2 is FQGNSA in the germline V gene. This CDR3 is built from 17 residues. Unmatched junction bases numbered 10, after V lost 5 bases and J lost 2 bases. Cohort 3 donors counted as recovered after two negative PCRs, clearance, or resolved symptoms. The genes are TRBV7-2 and TRBJ1-5; 9 bases map to TRBD1. What was sequenced was PBMCs or T cells enriched from blood (not recorded which). The receptor was isolated from a woman in her thirties who had recovered from COVID-19. CDR3 region: CASSHMGQGGGNQPQHF. The CDR3 bases are TGTGCCAGCAGCCACATGGGACAGGGAGGCGGCAATCAGCCCCAGCATTTT.